There are a few counts of the clone carrying this TCR beta chain. What it binds is unknown. The data originate from a study of post-analysis software for immune sequencing data. Study-wide context: Relapsing-remitting, secondary progressive and progressive-relapsing courses of multiple sclerosis were included. Study results and limitations: The normalized Chao1 diversity of multiple sclerosis patients was significantly lower than that of controls. When the samples were clustered directly with F measure, those that had been prepared in the same batch showed strong co-clustering. In patients, TRBV5-6, TRBV5-1 and TRBV20-1 belonged to roughly five TRBV segments found more frequently than in controls.

Trimming shortened V by 4 bases and J by 7 bases, and 25 bases separated the two germline ends. There are 16 residues in the CDR3. Germline V gene data show CDR1 as SQVTM and CDR2 as ANQGSEA. Prepared TCR beta cDNA libraries contained unique molecular identifiers. Yield was roughly 0.5 million cDNA molecules from about 0.94 to 9.7 million T cells. In TCRdb, the PCR reads were re-called with MiXCR into one record per CDR3 protein. Among 400,000 to 500,000 distinct CDR3 sequences listed, approximately 38% were seen once. Sequencing was performed on blood. The sequence derives from a girl aged 2-10 years with multiple sclerosis. The chain recombines TRBV29-1 with TRBJ1-2; D is undetermined. CDR3 DNA sequence: TGCAGCGTTGGAGTCAGATCTTTTTGGGAGGAGGGTGGCTACACCTTC. This codes for CSVGVRSFWEEGGYTF.